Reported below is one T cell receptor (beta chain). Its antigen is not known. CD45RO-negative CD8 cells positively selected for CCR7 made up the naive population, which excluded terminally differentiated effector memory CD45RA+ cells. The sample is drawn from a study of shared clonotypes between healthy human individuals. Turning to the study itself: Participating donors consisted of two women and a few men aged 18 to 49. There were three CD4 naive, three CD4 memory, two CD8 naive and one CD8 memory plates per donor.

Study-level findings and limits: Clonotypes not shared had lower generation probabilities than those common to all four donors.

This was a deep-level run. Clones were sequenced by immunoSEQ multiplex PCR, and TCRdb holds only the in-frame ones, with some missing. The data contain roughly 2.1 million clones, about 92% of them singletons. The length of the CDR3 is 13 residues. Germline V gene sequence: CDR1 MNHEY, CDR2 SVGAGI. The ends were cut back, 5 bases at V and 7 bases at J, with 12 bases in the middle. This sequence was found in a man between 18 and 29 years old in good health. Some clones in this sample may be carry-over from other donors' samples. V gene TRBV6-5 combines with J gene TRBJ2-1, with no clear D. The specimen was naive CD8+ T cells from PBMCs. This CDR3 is CASSTLRINEQFF. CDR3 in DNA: TGTGCCAGCAGTACTCTGCGGATAAATGAGCAGTTCTTC.